The source of this TCR beta chain is a study of tumor-infiltrating lymphocytes in primary liver carcinoma. The template, approximately 500 ng total RNA, yielded TCR beta cDNA made with a constant-region primer. Libraries of TCR beta came from three nested multiplex PCR rounds with slightly modified ARM-PCR. Amplification in the first two PCR rounds was performed using TRBV1-TRBV30 forward primers and a C-beta reverse primer for 10 cycles each. TCRdb ran MiXCR on the multiplex PCR reads and lists one entry per CDR3 protein. The profile shows over 40,000 distinct CDR3 sequences, 60% to 80% of them singletons. Comments on this clonotype: Antigen unknown. No conserved phenylalanine or tryptophan ends this CDR3, so it is likely a read error.

Whole-study results and caveats: The top-250-clone fraction was significantly higher in tumors than in blood (p = 0.039).

Germline-derived CDR1 and CDR2 are SGHNT and YYREEE (reference sequence). Trimming pared 1 base from V and 7 bases from J, leaving 15 bases between. The CDR3 consists of 14 residues. DNA and RNA were both co-extracted from 20-30 mg of bulk tissue that had not been sorted. The receptor comes from a middle-aged man with primary liver carcinoma and hepatitis B virus infection. Sequenced: liver tumor tissue from sampling region 5. The subset denotes: tumor region T5, tumor centre. The V gene is TRBV5-4, the J gene TRBJ2-7; D could derive from TRBD1 or TRBD2 (5 bases each). CDR3 DNA sequence: TGTGCCAGCAGCTTGCCGGGGCTTACCAGAGAGCAGTACTTA. It yields the protein CASSLPGLTREQYL.